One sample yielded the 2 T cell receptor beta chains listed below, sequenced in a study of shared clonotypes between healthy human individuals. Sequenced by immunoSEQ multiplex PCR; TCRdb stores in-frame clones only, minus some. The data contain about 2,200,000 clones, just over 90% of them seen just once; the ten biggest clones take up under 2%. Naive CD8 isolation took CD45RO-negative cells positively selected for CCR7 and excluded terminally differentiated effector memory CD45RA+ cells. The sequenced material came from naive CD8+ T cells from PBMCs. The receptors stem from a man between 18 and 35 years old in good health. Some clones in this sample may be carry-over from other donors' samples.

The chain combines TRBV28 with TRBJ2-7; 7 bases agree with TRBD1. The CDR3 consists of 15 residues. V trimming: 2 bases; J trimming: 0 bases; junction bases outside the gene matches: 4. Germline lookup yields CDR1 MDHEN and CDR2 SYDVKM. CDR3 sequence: CASSLIRDSSYEQYF. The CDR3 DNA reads TGTGCCAGCAGTTTAATTCGGGACAGCTCCTACGAGCAGTACTTC.

CDR3 DNA sequence: TGTGCCAGCAGCCTCCGGGCCAGCTCCTACGAGCAGTACTTC. It codes for CASSLRASSYEQYF. The rearrangement joins TRBV7-8 to TRBJ2-7; D unresolved. This CDR3 has 14 amino acids. V was trimmed by 5 bases and J by 0 bases, leaving 11 bases between them. Germline assignment: CDR1 SGHVS and CDR2 FQNEAQ.